This T cell receptor (beta chain) was documented in a study of T cell changes during pregnancy in multiple sclerosis. The table came from immunoSEQ multiplex PCR; TCRdb's copy has only in-frame clones and leaves some out. The table records roughly 42,000 clones, around 93% of them present only once. CDR1 is SNHLY, CDR2 FYNNEI, per germline. The CDR3 has 14 residues. Trimming cost V 7 bases and J 3 bases, with 12 bases left between them. The rearrangement links TRBV2 to TRBJ2-2; tentatively, D is TRBD1 (5 bases). This material consisted of CD4+ T cells from peripheral blood mononuclear cells, taken after pregnancy. The source is a female donor with multiple sclerosis, enrolled in a pregnancy study. Here the CDR3 reads CASIDRDYTGELFF. The CDR3 DNA follows: TGTGCCAGCATAGACAGAGATTACACCGGGGAGCTGTTTTTT.